These 30 T cell receptor beta chains were all obtained from the same sample, sequenced in a study of blood T cell repertoires in COVID-19. TCRdb keeps only in-frame clones here, not all; method: immunoSEQ multiplex PCR. The table has a few hundred thousand clones, about 87% seen once; the top ten hold roughly 2.5%. The sample consisted of PBMCs or T cells enriched from blood (not recorded which). The receptors stem from a woman in her 40s with acute COVID-19.

This chain uses TRBV4-3 with TRBJ1-6; D not certain. Trimming shortened V by 0 bases and J by 5 bases, and 8 bases separated the two germline ends. The CDR3 loop spans 15 amino acids. In germline, CDR1 is LGHNA, CDR2 YSLEER. CDR3 coding DNA: TGCGCCAGCAGCCAAGACAACAACCATAATTCACCCCTCCACTTT. The encoded protein is CASSQDNNHNSPLHF.

The genes are TRBV2 and TRBJ1-1, with D unresolved. From germline, CDR1 is SNHLY and CDR2 FYNNEI. With 2 bases removed from V and 1 base from J, the gap between germline ends came to 5 bases. CDR3 size: 13 residues. The CDR3 spells CASSEMANTEAFF. CDR3 sequence (DNA): TGTGCCAGCAGTGAAATGGCGAACACTGAAGCTTTCTTT.

The CDR3 reads CASNIRGYTEAFF. Written as DNA, the CDR3 is TGTGCCAGCAACATTAGGGGTTACACTGAAGCTTTCTTT. The V and J genes are TRBV12-3 or TRBV12-4 and TRBJ1-1; a weak D match, TRBD1 (5 bases). This CDR3 region has 13 residues. The V and J ends lost 7 bases and 3 bases respectively, with 12 bases between them.

The J gene is TRBJ2-2, the V gene TRBV6-1, with 8 nucleotides matching TRBD2. The junction had 10 bases not matched to a gene; V was cut back by 1 base and J by 9 bases. Germline V gene lookup returns CDR1 MNHNS and CDR2 SASEGT. The CDR3 is 16 residues long. The CDR3 DNA is TGTGCCAGCAGTGAAGGCAGCGGGAGAGGAGTCAGGGAGCTGTTTTTT. Protein product: CASSEGSGRGVRELFF.

The rearrangement links TRBV7-9 to TRBJ1-2; D gene unclear. Trimming shortened V by 5 bases and J by 5 bases, and 18 bases separated the two germline ends. CDR3 length: 15 amino acids. CDR1 SEHNR and CDR2 FQNEAQ come from the germline V gene (reference sequence). CDR3 bases: TGTGCCAGCAGCCCACCCTGGAGTGGGAGGTATGGCTACACCTTC. This codes for CASSPPWSGRYGYTF.

This clone was observed a few times. V usage is TRBV9 and J usage is TRBJ1-2; no clear D. CDR3 length: 13 residues. With 6 bases removed from V and 0 bases from J, the gap between germline ends came to 9 bases. CDR1 SGDLS and CDR2 YYNGEE come from the germline V gene. CDR3 in amino acids: CASTETTNYGYTF. The CDR3 nucleotides read TGTGCCAGCACCGAGACAACTAACTATGGCTACACCTTC.

The chain combines TRBV10-3 with TRBJ1-2; D perhaps matches TRBD1 (5 bases). The CDR3 is made up of 14 amino acids. CDR1 and CDR2 (germline): ENHRY, SYGVKD. With 2 bases removed from V and 8 bases from J, the gap between germline ends came to 15 bases. CDR3 sequence (DNA): TGTGCCATCAGTGAGCTCAGGGATGCGGGAGGCTACACCTTC. Its protein is CAISELRDAGGYTF.

About this clone itself: The junction departs from germline at one end; a sequencing error may be responsible. The chain couples TRBV7-2 to TRBJ1-2; the D gene is possibly TRBD1 (6 bases). The CDR3 is made up of 15 amino acids. CDR1 is SGHTA, CDR2 FQGNSA, per germline. The CDR3, as DNA: TGTGCCAGCAGCCTAGCAGGACAGCCCGTCTATGGCTACACCTTC. Encoded protein: CASSLAGQPVYGYTF. Filled out from reference TRBV7-2 and TRBJ1-2, the complete variable domain reads GAGVSQSPSNKVTEKGKDVELRCDPISGHTALYWYRQSLGQGLEFLIYFQGNSAPDKSGLPSDRFSAERTGGSVSTLTIQRTQQEDSAVYLCASSLAGQPVYGYTFGSGTRLTVV.

The chain uses TRBV7-2 and TRBJ2-1, with 7 nucleotides matching TRBD2. This CDR3 is built from 15 residues. V dropped 3 bases and J dropped 8; count of bases not matched to a gene: 10. CDR1 and CDR2 from the germline V gene are SGHTA and FQGNSA. As DNA, the CDR3 is TGTGCCAGCAGCTTGGGGGGGGTGGAAATCGATGAGCAGTTCTTC. Translated, it gives CASSLGGVEIDEQFF. The whole variable domain, filled in from reference TRBV7-2 and TRBJ2-1, reads GAGVSQSPSNKVTEKGKDVELRCDPISGHTALYWYRQSLGQGLEFLIYFQGNSAPDKSGLPSDRFSAERTGGSVSTLTIQRTQQEDSAVYLCASSLGGVEIDEQFFGPGTRLTVL.

The chain has TRBV10-3 and TRBJ2-3; tentatively, D is TRBD2 (5 bases). This CDR3 spans 15 amino acids. Germline CDR1 and CDR2: ENHRY and SYGVKD. The germline V and J ends were trimmed by 4 bases and 2 bases, with 13 bases remaining between them. The CDR3 region has the DNA TGTGCCATCAGTGGAGGGTCGAGCCTCACAGATACGCAGTATTTT. Translated: CAISGGSSLTDTQYF.

V gene TRBV6-5 combines with J gene TRBJ2-3; 11 positions agree with TRBD2. The germline V gene encodes CDR1 MNHEY and CDR2 SVGAGI. The CDR3 is made up of 15 amino acids. V lost 5 bases and J lost 0; bases outside the gene matches: 1. CDR3 sequence: CASSIAGGSTDTQYF. The CDR3 DNA is TGTGCCAGCAGTATAGCGGGGGGGAGCACAGATACGCAGTATTTT.

The genes are TRBV4-2 and TRBJ1-6; TRBD1 matches at 8 bases. This CDR3 is 16 amino acids long. Unmatched junction bases numbered 11, after V lost 3 bases and J lost 10 bases. Germline V gives CDR1 LGHNA, CDR2 YNFKEQ. For the CDR3, the DNA is TGTGCCAGCAGCCAGGAGCGAGGACAGGGCGTGTCACCCCTCCACTTT. Translation: CASSQERGQGVSPLHF.

This clone came up a few times. This chain links TRBV5-6 with TRBJ2-7; no reliable D call. The V and J ends lost 5 bases and 4 bases respectively, with 10 bases between them. CDR3 length equals 12 residues. Germline loops: CDR1 SGHDT, CDR2 YYEEEE. In DNA form, the CDR3 reads TGTGCCAGCAGTCGGGTGGGTTACGAGCAGTACTTC. This sequence encodes CASSRVGYEQYF. Full variable domain (outside the CDR3, taken from reference TRBV5-6 and TRBJ2-7): DAGVTQSPTHLIKTRGQQVTLRCSPKSGHDTVSWYQQALGQGPQFIFQYYEEEERQRGNFPDRFSGHQFPNYSSELNVNALLLGDSALYLCASSRVGYEQYFGPGTRLTVT.

This chain uses TRBV18 with TRBJ2-5; 13 bases are shared with TRBD2. In germline, CDR1 is KGHSH, CDR2 LQKENI. The CDR3 totals 19 residues. Trimming removed 5 bases from V and 4 bases from J; junction bases left unmatched: 16. The CDR3: CASSGGGAVTSGGAETQYF. The DNA of the CDR3 is TGTGCCAGCTCAGGCGGAGGAGCCGTAACTAGCGGGGGGGCAGAGACCCAGTACTTC.

The chain is built from TRBV5-1 and TRBJ1-2, with 9 bases aligning to TRBD1. The CDR3 spans 15 residues. CDR1 and CDR2 (germline): SGHRS, YFSETQ. Germline trimming cut 3 bases from V and 6 bases from J; bases unmatched to any gene: 9. The CDR3 sequence: CASSWTGVPRDGYTF. CDR3 bases: TGCGCCAGCAGCTGGACAGGGGTTCCCCGGGATGGCTACACCTTC. The full variable domain, with the rest looked up from reference TRBV5-1 and TRBJ1-2, is KAGVTQTPRYLIKTRGQQVTLSCSPISGHRSVSWYQQTPGQGLQFLFEYFSETQRNKGNFPGRFSGRQFSNSRSEMNVSTLELGDSALYLCASSWTGVPRDGYTFGSGTRLTVV.

In its sample, this clone was seen a few times. The chain recombines TRBV10-3 with TRBJ2-7, with 7 positions matching TRBD2. The CDR3 loop spans 13 amino acids. CDR1 and CDR2 (germline): ENHRY, SYGVKD. J lost 3 bases, V lost 6 bases, and 5 bases had no gene match. CDR3 in DNA: TGTGCCATCAGCCCTAGCGGAAACTACGAGCAGTACGTC. Amino acid sequence: CAISPSGNYEQYV.

The rearrangement uses TRBV7-9 and TRBJ2-4, with 9 bases aligning to TRBD1. V trimming: 5 bases; J trimming: 7 bases; junction bases outside the gene matches: 6. This CDR3 has 14 residues. The germline CDR1 and CDR2 sequences are SEHNR and FQNEAQ (reference sequence). CDR3 DNA sequence: TGTGCCAGCAGCCCGACAGGGGGGCGGAACATTCAGTACTTC. It codes for CASSPTGGRNIQYF.

The genes are TRBV9 and TRBJ2-3; D is possibly TRBD2 (5 bases). The V end was cut by 3 bases, the J end by 1 base, with 12 bases between. CDR1 and CDR2 (germline): SGDLS, YYNGEE. This CDR3 has 15 amino acids. CDR3 loop: CASSAQLDRTDTQYF. The DNA of the CDR3 is TGTGCCAGCAGCGCTCAACTAGATCGCACAGATACGCAGTATTTT. Full variable domain (rest looked up from reference TRBV9 and TRBJ2-3): DSGVTQTPKHLITATGQRVTLRCSPRSGDLSVYWYQQSLDQGLQFLIQYYNGEERAKGNILERFSAQQFPDLHSELNLSSLELGDSALYFCASSAQLDRTDTQYFGPGTRLTVL.

V is TRBV9 and J is TRBJ2-6, with D perhaps matching TRBD1 (5 bases). The germline V gene encodes CDR1 SGDLS and CDR2 YYNGEE. The CDR3 spans 17 residues. Trimming stripped 3 bases from V and 4 bases from J, with 17 bases between. The DNA for the CDR3 is TGTGCCAGCAGCGGCAGGGTTGCGAGTTCCGGGGCCAACGTCCTGACTTTC. It codes for CASSGRVASSGANVLTF.

This clone appeared once. The chain combines TRBV5-1 with TRBJ2-1; TRBD1 matches at 9 bases. There are 16 residues in the CDR3. The germline V gene encodes CDR1 SGHRS and CDR2 YFSETQ. With V trimmed by 0 bases and J by 4 bases, 5 bases remained unmatched. In DNA, the CDR3 is TGCGCCAGCAGCTTGGTGACAGGGGGTGGTTACAATGAGCAGTTCTTC. This encodes CASSLVTGGGYNEQFF.

This clone was counted a few times. The chain uses TRBV4-2 and TRBJ2-1, with 16 bases identical to TRBD2. Germline CDR1 and CDR2: LGHNA and YNFKEQ. V lost 4 bases and J lost 0; bases outside the gene matches: 18. This CDR3 comprises 23 residues. The CDR3, as DNA: TGTGCCAGCAGCCTGCTTCCCGAGTTTTTGGGACTAGCGGGGGGGAACTCCTACAATGAGCAGTTCTTC. As protein: CASSLLPEFLGLAGGNSYNEQFF.

J is TRBJ2-2 and V is TRBV5-1; 11 nucleotides align to TRBD2. J was trimmed by 0 bases and V by 4 bases; bases with no gene match: 2. Germline-derived CDR1 and CDR2 are SGHRS and YFSETQ. There are 16 residues in the CDR3. The CDR3, as DNA: TGCGCCAGCAGCGCACTAGCGGGGGCGAACACCGGGGAGCTGTTTTTT. Translating gives CASSALAGANTGELFF. The full variable domain, completed using reference TRBV5-1 and TRBJ2-2, is KAGVTQTPRYLIKTRGQQVTLSCSPISGHRSVSWYQQTPGQGLQFLFEYFSETQRNKGNFPGRFSGRQFSNSRSEMNVSTLELGDSALYLCASSALAGANTGELFFGEGSRLTVL.

The chain employs TRBV30 and TRBJ1-1, with D maybe TRBD1 (5 bases). CDR1 and CDR2 (germline): GTSNPN, SVGIG (reference sequence). V dropped 1 base and J dropped 0 bases, with 6 bases sitting between them. The CDR3 runs 13 residues. Here the CDR3 DNA reads TGTGCCTGGAGTGCAGGGCTGAACACTGAAGCTTTCTTT. Its protein is CAWSAGLNTEAFF.

The rearrangement joins TRBV27 to TRBJ1-5; possibly TRBD1 for D (5 bases). This CDR3 has 15 residues. Trimming stripped 3 bases from V and 6 bases from J, with 15 bases between. Germline V gene data show CDR1 as MNHEY and CDR2 as SMNVEV (reference sequence). Written as DNA, the CDR3 is TGTGCCAGCAGTTTTGGAGGGGCCGCGGCTCAGCCCCAGCATTTT. This gives the protein CASSFGGAAAQPQHF.

This chain links TRBV9 with TRBJ1-4; the D gene is possibly TRBD1 (5 bases). V lost 0 bases to trimming and J lost 2 bases, with 20 bases between them. The CDR3 runs 19 residues. Germline CDR1 is SGDLS and CDR2 is YYNGEE. CDR3 sequence: CASSVDLQGPMPTNEKLFF. The CDR3 bases are TGTGCCAGCAGCGTAGACCTTCAGGGTCCTATGCCCACTAATGAAAAACTGTTTTTT. Full variable domain (remainder filled in from reference TRBV9 and TRBJ1-4): DSGVTQTPKHLITATGQRVTLRCSPRSGDLSVYWYQQSLDQGLQFLIQYYNGEERAKGNILERFSAQQFPDLHSELNLSSLELGDSALYFCASSVDLQGPMPTNEKLFFGSGTQLSVL.

The V and J genes are TRBV5-1 and TRBJ2-1; TRBD2 matches at 12 bases. Germline CDR1 is SGHRS and CDR2 is YFSETQ. Trimming at V came to 3 bases and at J to 7 bases, leaving 14 bases not matched to a gene. The CDR3 is 18 amino acids. CDR3 protein: CASSYGLAGSSRRNEQFF. In DNA, the CDR3 is TGCGCCAGCAGCTACGGACTAGCGGGAAGTTCTAGACGGAATGAGCAGTTCTTC.

The chain has TRBV5-1 and TRBJ2-7, with 11 nucleotides matching TRBD2. With V trimmed by 1 base and J by 2 bases, 8 bases remained unmatched. This CDR3 is built from 17 residues. The germline V gene has CDR1 SGHRS and CDR2 YFSETQ. The CDR3 loop reads CASSLYLAGGLPYEQYF. DNA for the CDR3: TGCGCCAGCAGCTTGTATCTAGCGGGGGGACTACCCTACGAGCAGTACTTC. Together with reference TRBV5-1 and TRBJ2-7, the CDR3 gives the full variable domain: KAGVTQTPRYLIKTRGQQVTLSCSPISGHRSVSWYQQTPGQGLQFLFEYFSETQRNKGNFPGRFSGRQFSNSRSEMNVSTLELGDSALYLCASSLYLAGGLPYEQYFGPGTRLTVT.

V usage is TRBV30 and J usage is TRBJ1-2, with TRBD1 as a possible D gene (5 bases). This CDR3 has 11 amino acids. Germline V gene data show CDR1 as GTSNPN and CDR2 as SVGIG (reference sequence). Trimming removed 0 bases from V and 8 bases from J, with 7 bases in between. This CDR3 reads CAWSVPGGYTF. CDR3 coding DNA: TGTGCCTGGAGTGTACCAGGGGGCTACACCTTC.

V gene TRBV30 combines with J gene TRBJ1-1; unclear D gene. The CDR3 is 15 amino acids. Trimming shortened V by 3 bases and J by 2 bases, and 16 bases separated the two germline ends. CDR1 is GTSNPN and CDR2 is SVGIG in the germline V gene (reference sequence). CDR3 residues: CAWRFAGSLNTEAFF. The CDR3 DNA sequence: TGTGCCTGGAGGTTTGCGGGAAGCCTAAACACTGAAGCTTTCTTT.

The J gene is TRBJ2-2, the V gene TRBV7-7; TRBD1 might be the D (6 bases). There are 17 residues in the CDR3. V was trimmed by 5 bases and J by 2 bases, leaving 18 bases between them. Germline-derived CDR1 and CDR2 are SSHAT and FNYEAQ (reference sequence). The CDR3 coding sequence is TGTGCCAGCAGCCGAACGCAGGGGACCACCAACACCGGGGAGCTGTTTTTT. Protein product: CASSRTQGTTNTGELFF.